The present TCR beta chain was sequenced within a study of T cell responses to AZD1222 COVID-19 vaccine. This clone was counted between two and nine times. Its antigen remains unknown. V lost 3 bases to trimming and J lost 5 bases, with 16 bases between them. Germline lookup yields CDR1 SGHTA and CDR2 FQGTGA. The CDR3 sequence is 15 residues long. Regarding the study as a whole: No repertoire was sampled before or during the peak T cell response, only after it.

The table came from immunoSEQ multiplex PCR; TCRdb's copy has only in-frame clones and leaves some out. In the table there are nearly 55,000 clones, around 90% of which are singletons. The chain has TRBV7-3 and TRBJ1-1; D remains unclear. Sequences were derived from peripheral blood, sampled 28 days after the second AZD1222 dose. This clonotype was obtained from an adult who received the AZD1222 COVID-19 vaccine. The CDR3 reads CASSFDGSEGTEAFF. CDR3 nucleotide sequence: TGTGCCAGCAGCTTCGACGGCAGTGAAGGGACTGAAGCTTTCTTT.